This T cell receptor beta chain was identified in a study of T cells after posttransplantation cyclophosphamide. Using immunoSEQ multiplex PCR, the repertoire was profiled, and TCRdb retains in-frame clones only, with some absent. Of some 33,000 clones in the sample, over 75% are singletons; the top ten hold approximately 0.1%. The naive gate required viable CD3+CD4+ or CD3+CD8+ cells with CCR7+CD45RA+CD45RO-CD95-CD27+CD28+ phenotype. The receptor's source is a man under 40 in good health and a related stem cell transplant donor. The sample taken for sequencing was naive CD4+ T cells sorted from blood.

The CDR3 DNA reads as TGCAGCGTTACCGGGACAGGCCTTAACTATGGCTACACCTTC. Translating gives CSVTGTGLNYGYTF. The chain carries TRBV29-1 and TRBJ1-2, with TRBD1 matching over 8 bases. With 5 bases clipped from V and 1 base from J, the junction kept 6 bases outside the gene matches. CDR1 is SQVTM and CDR2 is ANQGSEA in the germline V gene. The CDR3 has 14 residues.